Here is one TCR beta chain with its context. How the authors handled the data: Amplification with reference gene primers provided the estimates of nucleated cell counts. Using immunoSEQ multiplex PCR, the repertoire was profiled, and TCRdb retains in-frame clones only, with some absent. D and trimming come from the DNA, and the V and J calls and clone size come from that table. The sample consists of about 140,000 clones, 80% of them appearing once. This entry belongs to a study of blood T cell repertoires in COVID-19. Across the study: Acute and convalescent COVID-19 specimens originated in the United States, Italy and Spain. From T cells, B-cell-depleted T cells, or PBMCs came the material, which was cDNA or gDNA.

The CDR3 is 12 amino acids. The V and J ends lost 3 bases and 7 bases respectively, with 9 bases between them. Germline V gene sequence: CDR1 SGHTA, CDR2 FQGNSA. The clonotype comes from a man between 65 and 85 years old who had recovered from COVID-19. Material: peripheral blood. The chain uses TRBV7-2 and TRBJ1-2; a weak D match, TRBD1 (6 bases). In nucleotides, the CDR3 is TGTGCCAGCAGCTTCCAGGGGCCTGGCTACACCTTC. Translating it yields CASSFQGPGYTF.